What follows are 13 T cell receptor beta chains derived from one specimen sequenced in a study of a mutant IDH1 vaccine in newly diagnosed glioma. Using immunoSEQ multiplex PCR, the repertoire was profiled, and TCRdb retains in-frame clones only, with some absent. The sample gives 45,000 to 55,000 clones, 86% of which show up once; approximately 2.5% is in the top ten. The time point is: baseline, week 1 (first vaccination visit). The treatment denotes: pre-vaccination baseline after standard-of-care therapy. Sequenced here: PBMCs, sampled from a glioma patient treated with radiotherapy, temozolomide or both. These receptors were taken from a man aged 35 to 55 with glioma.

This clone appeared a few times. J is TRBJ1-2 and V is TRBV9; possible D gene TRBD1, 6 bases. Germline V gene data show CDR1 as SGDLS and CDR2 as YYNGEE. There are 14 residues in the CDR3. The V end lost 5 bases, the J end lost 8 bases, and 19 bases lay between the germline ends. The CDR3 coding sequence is TGTGCCAGCAGACTTCAGGGGAGGTCGGGAGGCTACACCTTC. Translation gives CASRLQGRSGGYTF.

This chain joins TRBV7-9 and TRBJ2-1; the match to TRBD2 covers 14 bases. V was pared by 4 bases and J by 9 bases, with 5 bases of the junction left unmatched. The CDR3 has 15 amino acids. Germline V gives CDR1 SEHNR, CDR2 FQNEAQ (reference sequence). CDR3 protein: CASSSPGTSGGEQFF. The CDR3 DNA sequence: TGTGCCAGCAGCTCACCCGGGACTAGCGGGGGTGAGCAGTTCTTC.

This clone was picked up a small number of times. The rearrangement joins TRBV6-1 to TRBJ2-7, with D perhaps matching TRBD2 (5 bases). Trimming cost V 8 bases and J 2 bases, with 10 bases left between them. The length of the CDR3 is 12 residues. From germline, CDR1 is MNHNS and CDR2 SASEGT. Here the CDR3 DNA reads TGTGCCAGCGGAGGCGGGCCCTACGAGCAGTACTTC. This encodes CASGGGPYEQYF.

CDR3 region: CASSPYGTRNQPQHF. CDR3 in DNA: TGTGCCAGCTCGCCGTACGGCACGAGAAATCAGCCCCAGCATTTT. The V gene is TRBV18, the J gene TRBJ1-5, with D unclear. The CDR3 loop spans 15 amino acids. The germline CDR1 and CDR2 sequences are KGHSH and LQKENI. Trimming took off 6 bases at V and 4 bases at J, with 16 bases between the two ends.

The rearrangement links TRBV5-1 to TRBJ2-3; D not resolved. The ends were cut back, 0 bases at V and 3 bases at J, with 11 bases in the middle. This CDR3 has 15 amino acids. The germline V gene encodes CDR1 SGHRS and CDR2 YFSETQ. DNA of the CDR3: TGCGCCAGCAGCTTGGAAGGCTCCTTTACAGATACGCAGTATTTT. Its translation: CASSLEGSFTDTQYF.

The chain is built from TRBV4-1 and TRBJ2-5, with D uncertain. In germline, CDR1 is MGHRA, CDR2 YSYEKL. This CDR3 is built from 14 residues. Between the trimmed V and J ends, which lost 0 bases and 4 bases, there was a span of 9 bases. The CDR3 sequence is CASSQDDLRETQYF. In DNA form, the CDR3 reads TGCGCCAGCAGCCAAGATGACCTCAGAGAGACCCAGTACTTC.

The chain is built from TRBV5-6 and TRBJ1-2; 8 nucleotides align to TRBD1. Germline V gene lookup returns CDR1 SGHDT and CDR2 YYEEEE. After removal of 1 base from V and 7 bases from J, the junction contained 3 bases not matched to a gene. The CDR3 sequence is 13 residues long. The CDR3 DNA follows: TGTGCCAGCAGCTTGACAGGGGGTGTTGGCTACACCTTC. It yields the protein CASSLTGGVGYTF.

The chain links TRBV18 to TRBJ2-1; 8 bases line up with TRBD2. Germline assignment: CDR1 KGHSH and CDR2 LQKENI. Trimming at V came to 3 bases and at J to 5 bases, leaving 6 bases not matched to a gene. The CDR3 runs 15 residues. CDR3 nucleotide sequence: TGTGCCAGCTCACCGGCGACTAGCGCGGACAATGAGCAGTTCTTC. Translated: CASSPATSADNEQFF.

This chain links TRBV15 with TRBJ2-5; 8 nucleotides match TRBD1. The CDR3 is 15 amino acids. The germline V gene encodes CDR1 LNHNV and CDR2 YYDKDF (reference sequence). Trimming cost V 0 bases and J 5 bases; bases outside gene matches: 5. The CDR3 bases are TGTGCCACCAGCAGAGAGCGACAGGGGTGGGAGACCCAGTACTTC. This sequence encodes CATSRERQGWETQYF. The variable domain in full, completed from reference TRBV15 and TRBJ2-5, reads DAMVIQNPRYQVTQFGKPVTLSCSQTLNHNVMYWYQQKSSQAPKLLFHYYDKDFNNEADTPDNFQSRRPNTSFCFLDIRSPGLGDTAMYLCATSRERQGWETQYFGPGTRLLVL.

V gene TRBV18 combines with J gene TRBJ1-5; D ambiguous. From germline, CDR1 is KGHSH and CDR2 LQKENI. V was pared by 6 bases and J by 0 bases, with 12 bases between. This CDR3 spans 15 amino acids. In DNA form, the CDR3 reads TGTGCCAGCTCGCCAAAAGGGAATAGCAATCAGCCCCAGCATTTT. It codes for CASSPKGNSNQPQHF. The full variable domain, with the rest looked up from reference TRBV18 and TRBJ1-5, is NAGVMQNPRHLVRRRGQEARLRCSPMKGHSHVYWYRQLPEEGLKFMVYLQKENIIDESGMPKERFSAEFPKEGPSILRIQQVVRGDSAAYFCASSPKGNSNQPQHFGDGTRLSIL.

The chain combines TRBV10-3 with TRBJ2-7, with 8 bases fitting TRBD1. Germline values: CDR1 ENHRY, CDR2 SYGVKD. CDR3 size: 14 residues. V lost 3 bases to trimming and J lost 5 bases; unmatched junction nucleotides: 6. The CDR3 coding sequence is TGTGCCATCAGTGACCCGGACAGGGTGGACGAGCAGTACTTC. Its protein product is CAISDPDRVDEQYF.

In DNA form, the CDR3 reads TGTGCCAGCAGCCCTATGGGGACAGGGGGAAACTACGAGCAGTACTTC. Translated: CASSPMGTGGNYEQYF. J is TRBJ2-7 and V is TRBV7-9, with 11 bases matching TRBD1. The CDR3 loop spans 16 amino acids. The V gene's germline CDR1 is SEHNR and CDR2 FQNEAQ (reference sequence). The V gene end was trimmed by 5 bases and the J gene end by 3 bases; junction bases not matched to a gene: 9.

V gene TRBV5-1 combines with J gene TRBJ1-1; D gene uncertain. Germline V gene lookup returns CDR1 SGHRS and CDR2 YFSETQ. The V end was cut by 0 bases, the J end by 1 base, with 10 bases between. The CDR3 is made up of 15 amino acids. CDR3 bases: TGCGCCAGCAGCTTGGGGTGGGCGGGGAACACTGAAGCTTTCTTT. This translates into CASSLGWAGNTEAFF. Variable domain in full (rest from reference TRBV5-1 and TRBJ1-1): KAGVTQTPRYLIKTRGQQVTLSCSPISGHRSVSWYQQTPGQGLQFLFEYFSETQRNKGNFPGRFSGRQFSNSRSEMNVSTLELGDSALYLCASSLGWAGNTEAFFGQGTRLTVV.